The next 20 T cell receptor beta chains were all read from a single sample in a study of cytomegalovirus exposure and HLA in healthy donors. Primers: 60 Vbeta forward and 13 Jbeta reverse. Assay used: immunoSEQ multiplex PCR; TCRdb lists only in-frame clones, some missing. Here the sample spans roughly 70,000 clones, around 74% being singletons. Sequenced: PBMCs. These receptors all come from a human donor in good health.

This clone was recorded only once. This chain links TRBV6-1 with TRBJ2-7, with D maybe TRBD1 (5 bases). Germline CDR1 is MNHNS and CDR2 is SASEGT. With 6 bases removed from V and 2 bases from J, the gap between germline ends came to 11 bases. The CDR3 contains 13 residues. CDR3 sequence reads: CASSQTVTYEQYF. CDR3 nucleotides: TGTGCCAGCAGCCAGACAGTTACCTACGAGCAGTACTTC.

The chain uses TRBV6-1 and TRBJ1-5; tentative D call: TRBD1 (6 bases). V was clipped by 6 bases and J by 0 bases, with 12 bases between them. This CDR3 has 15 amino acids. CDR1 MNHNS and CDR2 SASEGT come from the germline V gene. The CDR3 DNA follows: TGTGCCAGCAGGGGGGGGGCCTATAGCAATCAGCCCCAGCATTTT. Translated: CASRGGAYSNQPQHF.

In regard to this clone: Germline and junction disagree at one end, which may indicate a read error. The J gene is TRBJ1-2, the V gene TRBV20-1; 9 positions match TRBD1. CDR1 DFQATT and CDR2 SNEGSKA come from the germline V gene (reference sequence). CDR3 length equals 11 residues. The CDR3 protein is CSAPSGQGSSF. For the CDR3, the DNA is TGCAGTGCGCCGTCGGGACAGGGTTCGTCCTTC.

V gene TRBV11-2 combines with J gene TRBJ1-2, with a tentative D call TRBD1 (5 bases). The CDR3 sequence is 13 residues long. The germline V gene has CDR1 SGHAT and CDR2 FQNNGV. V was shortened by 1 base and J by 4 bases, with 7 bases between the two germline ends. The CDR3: CASSLGRAYGYTF. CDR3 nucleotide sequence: TGTGCCAGCAGCTTAGGCAGGGCCTATGGCTACACCTTC.

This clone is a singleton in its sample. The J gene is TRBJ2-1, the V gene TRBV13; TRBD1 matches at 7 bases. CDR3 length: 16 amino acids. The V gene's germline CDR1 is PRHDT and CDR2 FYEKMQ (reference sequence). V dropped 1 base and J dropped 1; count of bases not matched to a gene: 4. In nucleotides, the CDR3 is TGTGCCAGCAGCTTAGAGGGCAGGGGGTCCTACAATGAGCAGTTCTTC. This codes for CASSLEGRGSYNEQFF.

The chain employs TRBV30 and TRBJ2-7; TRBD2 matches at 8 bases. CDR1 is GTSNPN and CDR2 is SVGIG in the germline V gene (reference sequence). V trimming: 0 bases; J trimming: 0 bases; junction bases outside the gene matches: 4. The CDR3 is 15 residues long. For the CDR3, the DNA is TGTGCCTGGAGTGTACGGGGGGGACTCTCCTACGAGCAGTACTTC. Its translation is CAWSVRGGLSYEQYF.

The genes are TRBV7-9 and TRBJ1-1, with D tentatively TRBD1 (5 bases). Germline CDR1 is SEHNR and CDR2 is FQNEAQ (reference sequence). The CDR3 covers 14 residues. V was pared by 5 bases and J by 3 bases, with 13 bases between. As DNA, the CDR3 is TGTGCCAGCAGCCTCCAGGGCGGGGACACTGAAGCTTTCTTT. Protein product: CASSLQGGDTEAFF.

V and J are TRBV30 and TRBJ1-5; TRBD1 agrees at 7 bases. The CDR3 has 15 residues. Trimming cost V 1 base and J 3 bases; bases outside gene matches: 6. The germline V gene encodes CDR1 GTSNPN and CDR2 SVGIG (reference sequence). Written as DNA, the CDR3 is TGTGCCTGGAGTGGGCTGACAGGGAACAATCAGCCCCAGCATTTT. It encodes CAWSGLTGNNQPQHF.

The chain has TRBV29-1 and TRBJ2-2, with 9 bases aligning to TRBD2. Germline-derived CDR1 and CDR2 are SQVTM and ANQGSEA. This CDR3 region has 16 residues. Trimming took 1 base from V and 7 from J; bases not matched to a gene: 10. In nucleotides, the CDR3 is TGCAGCGTTGAAGCCGTGGCTAGCGGGAAGAGCGGGGAGCTGTTTTTT. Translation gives CSVEAVASGKSGELFF.

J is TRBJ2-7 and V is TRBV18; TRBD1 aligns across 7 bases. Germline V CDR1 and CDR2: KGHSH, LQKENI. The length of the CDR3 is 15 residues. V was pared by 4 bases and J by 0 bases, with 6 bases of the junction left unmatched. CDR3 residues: CASSLLTGVSYEQYF. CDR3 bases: TGTGCCAGCTCACTCTTAACAGGGGTCTCCTACGAGCAGTACTTC.

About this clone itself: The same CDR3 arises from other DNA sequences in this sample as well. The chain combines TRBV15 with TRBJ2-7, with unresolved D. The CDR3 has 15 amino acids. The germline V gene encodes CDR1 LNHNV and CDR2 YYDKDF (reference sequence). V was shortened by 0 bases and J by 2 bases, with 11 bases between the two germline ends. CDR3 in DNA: TGTGCCACCAGCAGAGATCTAGGTAGACCCTACGAGCAGTACTTC. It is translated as CATSRDLGRPYEQYF. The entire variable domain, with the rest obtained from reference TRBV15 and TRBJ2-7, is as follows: DAMVIQNPRYQVTQFGKPVTLSCSQTLNHNVMYWYQQKSSQAPKLLFHYYDKDFNNEADTPDNFQSRRPNTSFCFLDIRSPGLGDTAMYLCATSRDLGRPYEQYFGPGTRLTVT.

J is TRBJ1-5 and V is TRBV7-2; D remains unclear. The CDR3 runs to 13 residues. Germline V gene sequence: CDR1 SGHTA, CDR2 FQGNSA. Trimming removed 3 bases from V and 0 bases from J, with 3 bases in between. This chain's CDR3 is CASSFNSNQPQHF. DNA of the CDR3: TGTGCCAGCAGCTTCAATAGCAATCAGCCCCAGCATTTT.

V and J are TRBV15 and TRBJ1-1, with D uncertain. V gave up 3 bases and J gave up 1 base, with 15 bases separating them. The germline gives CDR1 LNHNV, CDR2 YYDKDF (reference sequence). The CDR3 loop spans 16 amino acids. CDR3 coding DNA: TGTGCCACCAGCAGCCTTCCGCAGGCAGAGAACACTGAAGCTTTCTTT. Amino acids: CATSSLPQAENTEAFF.

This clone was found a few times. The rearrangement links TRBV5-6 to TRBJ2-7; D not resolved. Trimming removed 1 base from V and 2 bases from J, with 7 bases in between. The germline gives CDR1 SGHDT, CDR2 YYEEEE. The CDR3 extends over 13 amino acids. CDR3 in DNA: TGTGCCAGCAGCTTGATCGCTACCTACGAGCAGTACTTC. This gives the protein CASSLIATYEQYF.

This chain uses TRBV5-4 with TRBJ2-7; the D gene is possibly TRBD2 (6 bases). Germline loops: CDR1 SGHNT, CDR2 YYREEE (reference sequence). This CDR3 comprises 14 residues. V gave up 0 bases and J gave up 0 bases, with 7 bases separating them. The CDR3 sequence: CASSLVGGSYEQYF. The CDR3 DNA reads TGTGCCAGCAGCTTGGTCGGGGGCTCCTACGAGCAGTACTTC.

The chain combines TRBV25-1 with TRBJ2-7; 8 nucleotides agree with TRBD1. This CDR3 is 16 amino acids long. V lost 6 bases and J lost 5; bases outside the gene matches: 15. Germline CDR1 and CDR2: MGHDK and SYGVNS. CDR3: CASSNPAVQGANEQYF. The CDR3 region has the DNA TGTGCCAGCAGCAACCCTGCCGTGCAGGGGGCCAACGAGCAGTACTTC.

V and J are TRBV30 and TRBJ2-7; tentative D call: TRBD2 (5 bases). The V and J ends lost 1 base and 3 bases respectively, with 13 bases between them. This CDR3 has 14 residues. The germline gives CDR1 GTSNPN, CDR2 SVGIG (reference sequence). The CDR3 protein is CAWSGLPRVYEQYF. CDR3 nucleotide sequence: TGTGCCTGGAGTGGACTGCCGCGGGTCTACGAGCAGTACTTC.

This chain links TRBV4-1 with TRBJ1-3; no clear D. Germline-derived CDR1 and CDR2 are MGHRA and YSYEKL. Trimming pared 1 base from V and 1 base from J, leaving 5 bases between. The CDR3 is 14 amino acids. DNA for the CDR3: TGCGCCAGCAGCCAAGTAGAGTCTGGAAACACCATATATTTT. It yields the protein CASSQVESGNTIYF.

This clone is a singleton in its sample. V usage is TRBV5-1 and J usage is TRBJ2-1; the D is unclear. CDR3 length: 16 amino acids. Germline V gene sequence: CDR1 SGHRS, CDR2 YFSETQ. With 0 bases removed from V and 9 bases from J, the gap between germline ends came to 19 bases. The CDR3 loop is CASSLAGPERSGEQFF. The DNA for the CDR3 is TGCGCCAGCAGCTTGGCCGGTCCTGAAAGGAGTGGTGAGCAGTTCTTC.

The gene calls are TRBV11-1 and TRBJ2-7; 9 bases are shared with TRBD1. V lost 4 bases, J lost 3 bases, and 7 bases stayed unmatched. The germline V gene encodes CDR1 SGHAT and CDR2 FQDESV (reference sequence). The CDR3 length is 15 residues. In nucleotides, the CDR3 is TGTGCCAGCAGCTACTTCCCGGGACAGGGCTACGAGCAGTACTTC. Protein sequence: CASSYFPGQGYEQYF. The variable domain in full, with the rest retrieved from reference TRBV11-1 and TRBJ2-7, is EAEVAQSPRYKITEKSQAVAFWCDPISGHATLYWYRQILGQGPELLVQFQDESVVDDSQLPKDRFSAERLKGVDSTLKIQPAELGDSAMYLCASSYFPGQGYEQYFGPGTRLTVT.